The 26 T cell receptor beta chains in this list originate from one sample, sequenced in a study of cytomegalovirus exposure and HLA in healthy donors (dated by TCRdb to 2016 to 2017). Receptor libraries were prepared by the immunoSEQ multiplex PCR assay. The multiplex PCR relied on a mix of 60 forward primers for TCR Vbeta segments and 13 reverse primers for TCR Jbeta segments. The table comes from immuneACCESS by way of TCRdb, which keeps in-frame sequences with V and J called. Part of the clones is missing from these tables; in studies checked, under half for an unresolved V gene and the rest for unknown reasons. The sample yields around 120,000 clones; 80% were counted once. The ten largest clones take up 8.8% of the sample. The sample consisted of PBMCs. The source of these receptors is a female donor in good health and CMV-seropositive.

The chain recombines TRBV11-3 with TRBJ2-5; 10 bases align to TRBD2. The ends lost 1 base at V and 7 bases at J; junction bases unmatched: 9. The CDR3 loop spans 16 amino acids. CDR1 SGHNT and CDR2 YENEEA come from the germline V gene. The CDR3 reads CASSLGQAGGQGTQYF. The CDR3 DNA follows: TGTGCCAGCAGCTTAGGGCAAGCGGGGGGGCAGGGGACCCAGTACTTC.

Remarks on this clone: One end of the junction fails to match germline, which may point to a read error. This chain uses TRBV7-9 with TRBJ2-1, with 13 bases fitting TRBD2. Germline CDR1 reads SEHNR; CDR2 reads FQNEAQ (reference sequence). The CDR3 spans 18 residues. CDR3 DNA sequence: TGTGCCAGCAGTTTAGCCTCGACTAGCGGGGGGACCTACAATGAGCAGTTCTTC. The encoded protein is CASSLASTSGGTYNEQFF. Variable domain in full (rest from reference TRBV7-9 and TRBJ2-1): DTGVSQNPRHKITKRGQNVTFRCDPISEHNRLYWYRQTLGQGPEFLTYFQNEAQLEKSRLLSDRFSAERPKGSFSTLEIQRTEQGDSAMYLCASSLASTSGGTYNEQFFGPGTRLTVL.

V is TRBV2 and J is TRBJ2-5; TRBD2 is a possible D gene (7 bases). Germline V gene sequence: CDR1 SNHLY, CDR2 FYNNEI. The V end was cut by 3 bases, the J end by 5 bases, with 16 bases between. CDR3 length: 15 residues. CDR3 protein: CASSEDGGPSETQYF. The CDR3, as DNA: TGTGCCAGCAGTGAGGACGGGGGGCCTAGCGAGACCCAGTACTTC.

The chain employs TRBV5-1 and TRBJ2-5, with TRBD2 matching over 13 bases. The J segment lost 3 bases and the V segment lost 2 bases, leaving 1 base of the junction unmatched. Germline values: CDR1 SGHRS, CDR2 YFSETQ. The CDR3 contains 15 residues. CDR3 sequence reads: CASSLGLAGEETQYF. The DNA for the CDR3 is TGCGCCAGCAGCTTAGGACTAGCGGGAGAAGAGACCCAGTACTTC.

The genes are TRBV28 and TRBJ2-1; weak D call: TRBD1 (6 bases). The CDR3 contains 15 residues. Trimming removed 6 bases at V and 3 bases at J, with 15 bases between. Germline V gives CDR1 MDHEN, CDR2 SYDVKM. The CDR3 protein is CASRQGGSLYNEQFF. CDR3 DNA: TGTGCCAGCAGACAGGGTGGATCCCTCTACAATGAGCAGTTCTTC.

The chain recombines TRBV7-2 with TRBJ1-2; 7 nucleotides line up with TRBD1. Germline CDR1 and CDR2: SGHTA and FQGNSA. The CDR3 is 16 amino acids. Trimming cost V 5 bases and J 3 bases; bases outside gene matches: 12. CDR3 DNA: TGTGCCAGCAGCCTACCCTTGGGACAGCTCCACTATGGCTACACCTTC. Amino acids: CASSLPLGQLHYGYTF.

The gene calls are TRBV11-2 and TRBJ1-1; 7 nucleotides align to TRBD1. This CDR3 has 16 amino acids. Germline V CDR1 and CDR2: SGHAT, FQNNGV. Trimming removed 1 base from V and 1 base from J; junction bases left unmatched: 6. The CDR3 here is CASSLGDRAANTEAFF. In DNA, the CDR3 is TGTGCCAGCAGCTTAGGAGACAGGGCGGCGAACACTGAAGCTTTCTTT.

The genes are TRBV20-1 and TRBJ2-7, with 7 bases lining up with TRBD2. CDR3 length: 11 residues. The germline CDR1 and CDR2 sequences are DFQATT and SNEGSKA (reference sequence). Trimming removed 6 bases from V and 7 bases from J; junction bases left unmatched: 6. CDR3 bases: TGCAGTGCCGTCGGGGGGTATGAGCAGTACTTC. This translates into CSAVGGYEQYF.

The V gene is TRBV7-2, the J gene TRBJ1-1, with D unresolved. The germline V and J ends were trimmed by 2 bases and 4 bases, with 11 bases remaining between them. This CDR3 has 14 residues. Germline CDR1 SGHTA, CDR2 FQGNSA. The CDR3 DNA is TGTGCCAGCAGCTTAAATTTTGCAGGCACTGAAGCTTTCTTT. The encoded protein is CASSLNFAGTEAFF. Full variable domain (rest looked up from reference TRBV7-2 and TRBJ1-1): GAGVSQSPSNKVTEKGKDVELRCDPISGHTALYWYRQSLGQGLEFLIYFQGNSAPDKSGLPSDRFSAERTGGSVSTLTIQRTQQEDSAVYLCASSLNFAGTEAFFGQGTRLTVV.

This clone has only a few counts. The chain employs TRBV5-1 and TRBJ2-1; TRBD1 matches at 10 bases. The ends lost 4 bases at V and 3 bases at J; junction bases unmatched: 7. The CDR3 consists of 16 residues. Germline V lookup: CDR1 SGHRS, CDR2 YFSETQ. This chain's CDR3 is CASSVRQGAGYNEQFF. CDR3 in DNA: TGCGCCAGCAGCGTACGACAGGGGGCCGGCTACAATGAGCAGTTCTTC. Full variable domain (rest looked up from reference TRBV5-1 and TRBJ2-1): KAGVTQTPRYLIKTRGQQVTLSCSPISGHRSVSWYQQTPGQGLQFLFEYFSETQRNKGNFPGRFSGRQFSNSRSEMNVSTLELGDSALYLCASSVRQGAGYNEQFFGPGTRLTVL.

The chain carries TRBV7-9 and TRBJ2-5; a possible D gene is TRBD1 (6 bases). Trimming took 3 bases from V and 1 from J, leaving 12 bases between them. This CDR3 is built from 15 residues. Germline CDR1 reads SEHNR; CDR2 reads FQNEAQ (reference sequence). The CDR3 coding sequence is TGTGCCAGCAGCTTTTTATGGACAGCCCAAGAGACCCAGTACTTC. This codes for CASSFLWTAQETQYF.

This rearrangement joins TRBV7-6 to TRBJ1-5; D is unclear. Trimming took 6 bases from V and 5 from J, leaving 17 bases between them. The CDR3 runs 15 residues. The germline V gene encodes CDR1 SGHVS and CDR2 FNYEAQ. This chain's CDR3 is CASSLRRRDHQPQHF. DNA of the CDR3: TGTGCCAGCAGTCTTCGTCGGAGGGATCATCAGCCCCAGCATTTT.

This chain connects TRBV2 to TRBJ2-1; tentatively, D is TRBD1 (5 bases). Germline CDR1 is SNHLY and CDR2 is FYNNEI. This CDR3 contains 14 residues. V lost 4 bases to trimming and J lost 6 bases, with 13 bases between them. CDR3: CASSAFSQGNEQFF. The CDR3 DNA sequence: TGTGCCAGCAGTGCCTTTTCGCAGGGCAATGAGCAGTTCTTC.

This clone was detected once. This chain joins TRBV30 and TRBJ1-2; 8 nucleotides align to TRBD1. V shed 3 bases and J 4 bases; nucleotides not matched to a gene: 4. Germline V gives CDR1 GTSNPN, CDR2 SVGIG (reference sequence). The CDR3 length is 13 residues. Here the CDR3 DNA reads TGTGCCTGGAGCCCGACAGGGGCCTATGGCTACACCTTC. Its translation is CAWSPTGAYGYTF.

The chain recombines TRBV28 with TRBJ2-7, with 7 bases aligning to TRBD1. Losses at the gene ends were 7 bases for V and 2 bases for J; bases not matched to a gene: 5. Per the germline V gene, CDR1 is MDHEN and CDR2 is SYDVKM. This CDR3 spans 13 amino acids. CDR3: CASTSQGTYEQYF. CDR3 nucleotides: TGTGCCAGCACTTCACAGGGGACCTACGAGCAGTACTTC.

This chain joins TRBV18 and TRBJ1-1, with TRBD1 matching 7 bases. Trimming at V came to 6 bases and at J to 0 bases, leaving 7 bases not matched to a gene. Germline values: CDR1 KGHSH, CDR2 LQKENI. The CDR3 contains 15 residues. In DNA, the CDR3 is TGTGCCAGCTCGCCGCAGGGGGAGGTGAACACTGAAGCTTTCTTT. Translated: CASSPQGEVNTEAFF.

The table lists this clone with a count of one. The rearrangement joins TRBV4-3 to TRBJ1-4; no definite D call. V lost 1 base to trimming and J lost 8 bases, with 8 bases between them. The germline CDR1 and CDR2 sequences are LGHNA and YSLEER. The CDR3 contains 13 residues. The CDR3 DNA reads TGCGCCAGCAGCCAAGCTGAGGAGGAAAAACTGTTTTTT. Translated: CASSQAEEEKLFF.

The genes are TRBV7-2 and TRBJ2-7; 7 bases are a match to TRBD1. The trim removed 2 bases at V and 0 bases at J, leaving 4 bases unmatched. The CDR3 length is 15 residues. Germline V gene data show CDR1 as SGHTA and CDR2 as FQGNSA. CDR3 coding DNA: TGTGCCAGCAGCTTATCGGGACAGCCCTCCTACGAGCAGTACTTC. It specifies CASSLSGQPSYEQYF. Full variable domain (outside the CDR3, taken from reference TRBV7-2 and TRBJ2-7): GAGVSQSPSNKVTEKGKDVELRCDPISGHTALYWYRQSLGQGLEFLIYFQGNSAPDKSGLPSDRFSAERTGGSVSTLTIQRTQQEDSAVYLCASSLSGQPSYEQYFGPGTRLTVT.

In DNA, the CDR3 is TGTGCCAGCAGCACAGGGACAGGGGGCGCGTTGGAGACCCAGTACTTC. Protein sequence: CASSTGTGGALETQYF. This chain connects TRBV5-8 to TRBJ2-5, with TRBD1 matching over 12 bases. Germline V gene sequence: CDR1 SGHTS, CDR2 YDEGEE. After removal of 4 bases from V and 5 bases from J, the junction contained 9 bases not matched to a gene. The CDR3 totals 16 residues.

This sequence joins TRBV7-9 and TRBJ1-2; 8 bases agree with TRBD1. The V and J ends lost 3 bases and 6 bases, in that order; junction bases with no gene match: 6. Germline values: CDR1 SEHNR, CDR2 FQNEAQ (reference sequence). This CDR3 comprises 14 residues. CDR3 in DNA: TGTGCCAGCAGCTTGGGACAGGCCGGAGATGGCTACACCTTC. This sequence encodes CASSLGQAGDGYTF.

This clone has a single count. This chain joins TRBV5-1 and TRBJ2-2, with 8 bases aligning to TRBD2. Germline V gives CDR1 SGHRS, CDR2 YFSETQ. The CDR3 sequence is 16 residues long. Trimming cost V 4 bases and J 2 bases; bases outside gene matches: 7. This CDR3 is CASSGLAGKNTGELFF. DNA of the CDR3: TGCGCCAGCAGCGGCCTAGCGGGTAAAAACACCGGGGAGCTGTTTTTT.

The rearrangement uses TRBV12-5 and TRBJ2-2; D is unresolved. Germline V CDR1 and CDR2: LGHNT, FRNRAP. V shed 0 bases and J shed 0 bases, with 8 bases lying between them. The CDR3 loop spans 16 amino acids. Written as DNA, the CDR3 is TGTGCTAGTGGTTTGGTAGCAGGATCGAACACCGGGGAGCTGTTTTTT. Translating gives CASGLVAGSNTGELFF.

The rearrangement links TRBV4-2 to TRBJ2-1, with 12 positions matching TRBD2. V dropped 0 bases and J dropped 9; count of bases not matched to a gene: 6. In germline, CDR1 is LGHNA, CDR2 YNFKEQ. The CDR3 is 16 amino acids. CDR3 in amino acids: CASSQDASGGAGEQFF. CDR3 nucleotide sequence: TGTGCCAGCAGCCAAGATGCTAGCGGGGGGGCAGGTGAGCAGTTCTTC.

This clone has a handful of counts. The chain is built from TRBV10-3 and TRBJ2-5; 7 nucleotides align to TRBD1. The CDR3 totals 14 residues. V gave up 8 bases and J gave up 4 bases; unmatched junction bases: 10. Germline CDR1 is ENHRY and CDR2 is SYGVKD. The CDR3: CAIGGRGIGETQYF. The CDR3 DNA follows: TGTGCCATCGGCGGCAGGGGGATCGGAGAGACCCAGTACTTC.

In regard to this clone: The junction differs from germline at one of its ends, possibly a read error. The V gene is TRBV6-1, the J gene TRBJ1-1; a possible D gene is TRBD1 (5 bases). The length of the CDR3 is 14 residues. CDR1 and CDR2 from the germline V gene are MNHNS and SASEGT. The DNA of the CDR3 is TGTGCCGGCAGCAAAAATCAGGGAGGGACTGAAGCTTTCTTT. It translates to CAGSKNQGGTEAFF.

This chain joins TRBV5-6 and TRBJ1-4, with TRBD1 matching 7 bases. CDR1 is SGHDT, CDR2 YYEEEE, per germline. The CDR3 spans 16 residues. V dropped 1 base and J dropped 2; count of bases not matched to a gene: 5. CDR3 in amino acids: CASSLNQGVTNEKLFF. CDR3 nucleotide sequence: TGTGCCAGCAGCTTGAACCAGGGGGTGACTAATGAAAAACTGTTTTTT.